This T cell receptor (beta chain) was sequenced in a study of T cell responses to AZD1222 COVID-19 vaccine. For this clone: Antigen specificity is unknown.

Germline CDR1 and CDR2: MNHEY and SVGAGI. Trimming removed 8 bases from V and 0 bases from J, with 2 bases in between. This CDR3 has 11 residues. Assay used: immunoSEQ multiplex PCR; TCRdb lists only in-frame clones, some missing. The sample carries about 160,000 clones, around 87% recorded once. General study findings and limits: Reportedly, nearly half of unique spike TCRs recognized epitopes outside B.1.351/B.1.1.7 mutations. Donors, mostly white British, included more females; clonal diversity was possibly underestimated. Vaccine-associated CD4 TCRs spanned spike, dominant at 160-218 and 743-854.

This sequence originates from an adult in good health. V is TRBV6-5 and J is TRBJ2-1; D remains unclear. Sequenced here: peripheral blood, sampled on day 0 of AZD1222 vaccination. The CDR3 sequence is CASGSYNEQFF. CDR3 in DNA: TGTGCCAGCGGCTCCTACAATGAGCAGTTCTTC.